This T cell receptor (beta chain) was found in a study of shared clonotypes between healthy human individuals (dated by TCRdb to about 2020). Broadly, across the study: The cohort included a few men and a couple of women between 18 and 49 years of age. To increase sequencing depth and limit assay-specific biases, different laboratories used diverse techniques to prepare libraries and sequence TCR repertoires. Per donor, three plates each were used for CD4 naive and CD4 memory, two for CD8 naive, and one for CD8 memory. Per donor, leukapheresis produced somewhere between about 0.9 and 9.5 billion PBMCs. To estimate repertoire size and how much clonotype sharing occurs between individuals, the study deeply sequenced the blood TCR repertoires of about five healthy adults.

What the work shows at the level of the full study, not this receptor alone: Higher generation probabilities were observed for clonotypes shared by all four sorted-subset donors than for non-shared clonotypes. Sampling was limited to blood, and TCR repertoires in tissue likely differ from TCR repertoires in blood. Because the study included only a small number of donors, the genetic and exposure-history diversity represented was limited. Rarefaction of sorted-subset datasets indicated incomplete sequencing despite the large sequencing depth. Pairwise subsampling led to the expectation that sequencing depth would affect the degree of clonotype sharing among donors. Sharing across four donors was observed for approximately 4.6% of naive CD4, over 3% of naive CD8, 2.3% of memory CD4, and roughly 0.4% of memory CD8 clonotypes. Naive subsets generally had larger estimated clonotype richness than memory subsets did.

Inclusive of the bounding cysteine and phenylalanine, the CDR3 is 11 residues long. Here the CDR3 DNA is all that survives: 33 bases in frame from base 1. The germline V gene sets CDR1 to SGHDN and CDR2 to FVKESK. A distance of 0 bases separates the germline ends of V and J, which lose 1 base and 2 bases respectively. Using the deep immunoSEQ assay, multiplex PCR amplified TCR CDR3 regions from genomic DNA. For each cell subset, the extracted genomic DNA was distributed evenly across all wells of several immunoSEQ 96-well plates, and each plate served as one replicate. For sorted subsets, roughly 200 ng genomic DNA, equal to about 30,000 T cell genomes, was loaded into each replicate PCR. The purified libraries were quantified using a Qubit 3.0 fluorometer, sized with a Bioanalyzer 2100, and then quantified again using the KAPA Library Quantification kit. Every immunoSEQ 96-well plate was sequenced on a separate single-read 150-cycle Illumina NextSeq 550 flow cell. As for the authors' bioinformatics: Because the immunoSEQ output included only junctional sequences and no quality scores, the filtering could not be the same as the filtering used for full-length reads. Sequences were annotated with PyIR, a Python wrapper for IgBLAST v1.9, using IMGT germline references to assign V/J genes and CDR3. Any read was removed if the V/J assignment was weak (E-value above 1e-6), the CDR3 was missing, or the read contained stop codons, out-of-frame junctions, or ambiguous translated residues. V3J clonotypes were defined by identical inferred V gene, J gene, and CDR3 amino acid sequence. Percentage overlap between repertoires was computed as shared unique clonotypes divided by the size of the smaller repertoire. Three approaches were used to assess repertoire richness: RTK rarefaction, the Chao1 estimator, and Recon v2.1 estimates of unobserved clonotypes. For all TCRbeta clonotypes obtained by the gDNA method from a handful of donors, generation probabilities were computed with OLGA. This is the immuneACCESS table as TCRdb keeps it, with only in-frame sequences that have V and J called. A part of the clones is gone; compared with another copy, unresolved V genes explain less than half, and the rest is unexplained. D and trimming were read from the DNA, whereas the V and J calls and clone size are those reported in that table. The sample records hundreds of thousands of clones, about 90% of which are singletons. The biggest ten clones account for 24% of the sample.

CD8 naive samples were CD45RO-negative cells positively selected for CCR7, giving a CD45RA+CCR7+ population that excluded TemRA cells. The donors were healthy, HIV-negative adults who had no recently reported acute infections or vaccinations. Every donor was a Caucasian adult living in Nashville, Tennessee, USA. Blood was collected by leukapheresis, and PBMCs were isolated by Ficoll-Histopaque density gradient centrifugation and then cryopreserved in liquid nitrogen vapor phase. Analytical flow cytometry was used to check the purity and quantity of every magnetically sorted T cell population. Genomic DNA was isolated from each sorted fraction and quantified by UV absorbance on a Nanodrop 2000c. To note about this clone: The clone's antigen remains unknown. This may arise from a read error, as a much more abundant clone is one base away.

The rearrangement joined TRBV14 to TRBJ2-7, with no reliable assignment of the D segment. What was sequenced was naive CD8+ T cells sorted from blood. The cell subset or site label corresponds to: CD45RA+CCR7+. The TCR originated in a man under 40 in good health. In nucleotides, the sequence is TGTGCCAGCAGCCAAGCCTACGAGCAGTACTTC. Its translation is CASSQAYEQYF.